This T cell receptor (beta chain) is from a study of metastatic and nonmetastatic thyroid tumors. As for the study in general: Repertoires from blood and tumor or nodule tissue of malignant and benign thyroid patients were compared.

This clone came up a few times. Patients underwent thyroid surgery, and none had received any treatment before it. V lost 0 bases and J lost 7, with 16 bases in between. CDR1 is MNHEY, CDR2 SVGEGT, per germline. The CDR3 length is 16 residues. TCRdb re-clonotyped the PCR reads through MiXCR. The sample has approximately 13,000 clones, around 25% seen once. The clonotype originates from a female donor with papillary thyroid cancer or a benign thyroid nodule (not recorded which). Some clones in this sample may be carry-over from other donors' samples. The sample was adjacent normal tissue. V and J are TRBV6-2 or TRBV6-3 and TRBJ2-1; TRBD1 might be the D (6 bases). CDR3 nucleotides: TGTGCCAGCAGTTACTCGTTAAAGGGGGACCAAAATGAGCAGTTCTTC. The encoded protein is CASSYSLKGDQNEQFF.